Listed below are T cell receptor beta chains from one sample, sequenced in a study of blood T cell repertoires in COVID-19. TCRdb keeps only in-frame clones here, not all; method: immunoSEQ multiplex PCR. The sample lists more than 110,000 clones; more than 65% were seen once. The sample was peripheral blood. The source is a woman aged 55-70 years with acute or convalescent COVID-19. Each CDR3 is given with its conserved first and last residue. D genes are given only for firm matches. Clone size is given for some rows only: seen once, a few or many times, or a class if the clone is expanded.

D,size,V,J,CDR3,DNA
NA,NA,TRBV6-6,TRBJ1-4,CASSYSLGANEKLFF,TGTGCCAGCAGTTACTCTCTAGGGGCTAATGAAAAACTGTTTTTT
NA,NA,TRBV7-9,TRBJ1-1,CASQGRVLLTNGTEAFF,TGTGCGTCACAGGGCAGAGTACTGCTCACTAATGGGACTGAAGCTTTCTTT
TRBD2,NA,TRBV15,TRBJ2-2,CATSRGLASGGELFF,TGTGCCACCAGCCGCGGACTAGCGTCAGGCGGGGAGCTGTTTTTT
NA,NA,TRBV27,TRBJ1-2,CASSKGVGGPYGYTF,TGTGCCAGCAGTAAAGGGGTCGGGGGACCCTATGGCTACACCTTC
NA,NA,TRBV10-3,TRBJ2-4,CAISEQGNIQYF,TGTGCCATCAGCGAGCAGGGTAACATTCAGTACTTC
NA,NA,TRBV7-2,TRBJ1-4,CASSLMWSPNEKLFF,TGTGCCAGCAGCTTAATGTGGAGCCCTAATGAAAAACTGTTTTTT
NA,NA,TRBV6-5,TRBJ2-2,CAARDTNTGELFF,TGTGCTGCAAGGGACACCAACACCGGGGAGCTGTTTTTT
TRBD2,few,TRBV23-1,TRBJ2-4,CASSQGGLAGTALAKNIQYF,TGCGCCAGCAGTCAAGGGGGACTAGCGGGAACCGCACTAGCCAAAAACATTCAGTACTTC
NA,once,TRBV3-1/TRBV3-2,TRBJ1-1,CASSQELPMNTEAFF,TGTGCCAGCAGCCAAGAACTGCCCATGAACACTGAAGCTTTCTTT
TRBD1,NA,TRBV30,TRBJ1-4,CAQKQGGYEKLFF,TGTGCCCAAAAGCAGGGGGGATATGAAAAACTGTTTTTT
NA,NA,TRBV5-1,TRBJ2-3,CASSLGTADTQYF,TGCGCCAGCAGCTTGGGGACAGCAGATACGCAGTATTTT
NA,NA,TRBV19,TRBJ2-7,CASSMVAGQIYEQYF,TGTGCCAGTAGTATGGTTGCAGGCCAAATCTACGAGCAGTACTTC